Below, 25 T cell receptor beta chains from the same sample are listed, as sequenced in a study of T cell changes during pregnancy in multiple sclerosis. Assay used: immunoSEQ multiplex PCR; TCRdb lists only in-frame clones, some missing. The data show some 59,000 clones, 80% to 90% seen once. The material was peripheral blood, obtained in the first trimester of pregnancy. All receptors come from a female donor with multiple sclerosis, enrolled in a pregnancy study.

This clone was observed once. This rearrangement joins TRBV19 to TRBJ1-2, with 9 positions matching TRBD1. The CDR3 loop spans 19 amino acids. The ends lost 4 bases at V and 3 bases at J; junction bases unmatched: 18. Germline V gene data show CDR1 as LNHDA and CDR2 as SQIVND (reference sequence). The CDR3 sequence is CASSRYRGLRRRMDYGYTF. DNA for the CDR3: TGTGCCAGTAGTAGATACAGGGGGCTTAGGCGGCGAATGGACTATGGCTACACCTTC.

CDR3 nucleotide sequence: TGTGCCAGCAGCCAAGTCGGACAGGGGCCCCACTACGAGCAGTACTTC. Translated: CASSQVGQGPHYEQYF. The V call is TRBV4-2, the J call TRBJ2-7; 9 bases match TRBD1. V shed 1 base and J 3 bases; nucleotides not matched to a gene: 7. Looked up from germline, CDR1 is LGHNA and CDR2 is YNFKEQ. CDR3 size: 16 residues.

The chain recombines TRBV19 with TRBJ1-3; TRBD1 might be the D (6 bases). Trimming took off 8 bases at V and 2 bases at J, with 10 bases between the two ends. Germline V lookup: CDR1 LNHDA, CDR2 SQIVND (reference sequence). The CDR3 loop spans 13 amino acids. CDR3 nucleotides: TGTGCCAGTGCCGGGACACCTGGAAACACCATATATTTT. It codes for CASAGTPGNTIYF.

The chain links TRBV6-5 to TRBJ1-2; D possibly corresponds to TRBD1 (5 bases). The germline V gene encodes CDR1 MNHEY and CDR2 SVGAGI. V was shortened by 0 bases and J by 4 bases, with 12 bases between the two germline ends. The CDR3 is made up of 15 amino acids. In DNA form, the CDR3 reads TGTGCCAGCAGTTACTCGGACACGGATGGCTATGGCTACACCTTC. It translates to CASSYSDTDGYGYTF.

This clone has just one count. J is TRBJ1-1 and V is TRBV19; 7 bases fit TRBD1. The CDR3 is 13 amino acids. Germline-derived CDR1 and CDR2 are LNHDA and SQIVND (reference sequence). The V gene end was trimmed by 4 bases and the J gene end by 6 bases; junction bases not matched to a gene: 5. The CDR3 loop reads CASSRRQGSEAFF. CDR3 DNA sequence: TGTGCCAGTAGTAGGCGACAGGGCTCTGAAGCTTTCTTT.

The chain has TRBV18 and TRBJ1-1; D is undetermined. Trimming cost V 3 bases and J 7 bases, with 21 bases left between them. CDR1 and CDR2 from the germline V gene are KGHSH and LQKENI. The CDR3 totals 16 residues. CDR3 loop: CASSPSARRGGGEAFF. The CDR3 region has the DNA TGTGCCAGCTCACCGTCAGCCCGGAGAGGAGGCGGTGAAGCTTTCTTT.

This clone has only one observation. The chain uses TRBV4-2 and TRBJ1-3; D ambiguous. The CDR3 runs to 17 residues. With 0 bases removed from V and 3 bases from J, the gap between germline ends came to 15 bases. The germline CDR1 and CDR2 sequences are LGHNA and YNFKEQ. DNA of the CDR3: TGTGCCAGCAGCCAAGATTATACGGGAGCGAGTGGAAACACCATATATTTT. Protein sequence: CASSQDYTGASGNTIYF.

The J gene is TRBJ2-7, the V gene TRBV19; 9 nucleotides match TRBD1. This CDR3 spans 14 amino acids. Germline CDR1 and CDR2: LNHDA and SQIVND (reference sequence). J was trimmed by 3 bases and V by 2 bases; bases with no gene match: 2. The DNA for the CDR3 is TGTGCCAGTAGTATACCGACAGGGGGCTACGAGCAGTACTTC. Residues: CASSIPTGGYEQYF.

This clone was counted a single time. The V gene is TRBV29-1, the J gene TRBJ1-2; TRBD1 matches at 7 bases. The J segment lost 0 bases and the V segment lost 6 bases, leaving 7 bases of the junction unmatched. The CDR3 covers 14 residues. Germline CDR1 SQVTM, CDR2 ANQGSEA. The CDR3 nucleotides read TGCAGCGTAGAAAGACAGGGAGCTAACTATGGCTACACCTTC. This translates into CSVERQGANYGYTF.

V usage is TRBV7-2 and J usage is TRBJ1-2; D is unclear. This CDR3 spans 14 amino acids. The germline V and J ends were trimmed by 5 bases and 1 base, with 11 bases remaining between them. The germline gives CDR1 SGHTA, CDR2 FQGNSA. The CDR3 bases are TGTGCCAGCAGCGTAGGAGAGGTTAACTATGGCTACACCTTC. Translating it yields CASSVGEVNYGYTF. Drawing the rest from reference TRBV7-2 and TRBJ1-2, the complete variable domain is GAGVSQSPSNKVTEKGKDVELRCDPISGHTALYWYRQSLGQGLEFLIYFQGNSAPDKSGLPSDRFSAERTGGSVSTLTIQRTQQEDSAVYLCASSVGEVNYGYTFGSGTRLTVV.

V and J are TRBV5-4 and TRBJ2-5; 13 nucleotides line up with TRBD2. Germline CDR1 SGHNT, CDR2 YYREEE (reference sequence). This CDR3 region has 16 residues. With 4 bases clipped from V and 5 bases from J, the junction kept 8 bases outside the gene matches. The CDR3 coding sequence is TGTGCCAGCAGCCTGGGTACTAGCGGGAGGGCGGAGACCCAGTACTTC. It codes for CASSLGTSGRAETQYF.

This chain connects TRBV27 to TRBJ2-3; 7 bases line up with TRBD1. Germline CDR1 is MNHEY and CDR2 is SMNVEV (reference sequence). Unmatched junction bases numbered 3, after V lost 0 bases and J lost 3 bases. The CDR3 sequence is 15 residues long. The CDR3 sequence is CASSLSGRGTDTQYF. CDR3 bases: TGTGCCAGCAGTTTATCCGGCAGGGGGACAGATACGCAGTATTTT.

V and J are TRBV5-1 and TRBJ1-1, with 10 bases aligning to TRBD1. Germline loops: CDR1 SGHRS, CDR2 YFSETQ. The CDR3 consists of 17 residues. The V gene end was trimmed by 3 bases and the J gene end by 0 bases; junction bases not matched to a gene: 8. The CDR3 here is CASSYTGTGAVNTEAFF. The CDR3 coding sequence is TGCGCCAGCAGCTATACCGGGACAGGGGCGGTGAACACTGAAGCTTTCTTT.

The CDR3 coding sequence is TGTGCCAGCAGCTGGGGGGGAAACCCTGACTTGAAGGAGCAGTACTTC. As protein: CASSWGGNPDLKEQYF. This chain uses TRBV5-4 with TRBJ2-7; 7 bases match TRBD2. The CDR3 contains 16 residues. The germline gives CDR1 SGHNT, CDR2 YYREEE (reference sequence). J lost 7 bases, V lost 3 bases, and 16 bases had no gene match.

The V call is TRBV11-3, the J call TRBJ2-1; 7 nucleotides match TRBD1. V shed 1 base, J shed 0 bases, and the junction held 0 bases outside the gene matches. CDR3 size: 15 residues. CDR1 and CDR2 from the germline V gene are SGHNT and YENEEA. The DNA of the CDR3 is TGTGCCAGCAGCTTAGGGACAGGCTCCTACAATGAGCAGTTCTTC. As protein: CASSLGTGSYNEQFF.

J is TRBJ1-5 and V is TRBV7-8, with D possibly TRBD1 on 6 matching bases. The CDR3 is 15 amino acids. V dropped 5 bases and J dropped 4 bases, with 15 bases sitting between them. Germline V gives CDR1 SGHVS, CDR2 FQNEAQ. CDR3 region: CASSQLTGMNQPQHF. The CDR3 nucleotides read TGTGCCAGCAGCCAACTAACAGGGATGAATCAGCCCCAGCATTTT.

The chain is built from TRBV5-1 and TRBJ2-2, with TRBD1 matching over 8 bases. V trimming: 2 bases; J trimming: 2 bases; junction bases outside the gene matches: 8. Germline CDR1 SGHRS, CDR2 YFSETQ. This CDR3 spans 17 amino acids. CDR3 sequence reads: CASSFQGTGLNTGELFF. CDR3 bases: TGCGCCAGCAGCTTCCAAGGGACAGGTCTTAACACCGGGGAGCTGTTTTTT.

CDR3: CASSLFGGYEQYF. CDR3 nucleotide sequence: TGTGCCAGCAGTTTATTCGGGGGATACGAGCAGTACTTC. The genes are TRBV27 and TRBJ2-7; TRBD2 might be the D (6 bases). The germline V gene has CDR1 MNHEY and CDR2 SMNVEV (reference sequence). This CDR3 comprises 13 residues. Trimming stripped 1 base from V and 4 bases from J, with 8 bases between.

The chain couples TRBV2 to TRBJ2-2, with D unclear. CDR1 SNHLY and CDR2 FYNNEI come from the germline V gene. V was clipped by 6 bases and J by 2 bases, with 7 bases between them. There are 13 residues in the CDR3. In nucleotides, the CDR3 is TGTGCCAGCAGCTTTATAAACACCGGGGAGCTGTTTTTT. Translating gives CASSFINTGELFF.

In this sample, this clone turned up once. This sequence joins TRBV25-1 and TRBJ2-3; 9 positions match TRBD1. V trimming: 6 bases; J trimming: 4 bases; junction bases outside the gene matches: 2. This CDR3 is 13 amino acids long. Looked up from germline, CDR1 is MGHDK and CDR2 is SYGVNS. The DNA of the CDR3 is TGTGCCAGCAGGACAGGGGGGTCAGATACGCAGTATTTT. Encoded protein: CASRTGGSDTQYF.

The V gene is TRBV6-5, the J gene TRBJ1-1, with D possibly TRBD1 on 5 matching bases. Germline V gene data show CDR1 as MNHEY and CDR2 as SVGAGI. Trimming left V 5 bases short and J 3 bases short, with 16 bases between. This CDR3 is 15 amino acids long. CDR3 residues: CASSLDLGVYTEAFF. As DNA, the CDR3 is TGTGCCAGCAGTCTAGACTTAGGGGTTTACACTGAAGCTTTCTTT.

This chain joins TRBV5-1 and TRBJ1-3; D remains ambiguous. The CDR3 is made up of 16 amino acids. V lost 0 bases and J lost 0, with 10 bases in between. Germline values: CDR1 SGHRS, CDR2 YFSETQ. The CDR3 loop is CASSLGLASSGNTIYF. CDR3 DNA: TGCGCCAGCAGCTTGGGATTAGCGAGCTCTGGAAACACCATATATTTT.

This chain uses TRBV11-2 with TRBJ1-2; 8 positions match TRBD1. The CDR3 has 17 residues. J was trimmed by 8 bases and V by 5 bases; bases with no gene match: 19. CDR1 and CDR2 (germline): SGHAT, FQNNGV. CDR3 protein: CASSADRGYPGEAGYTF. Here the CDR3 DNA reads TGTGCCAGCAGCGCCGACAGGGGATATCCCGGTGAGGCGGGCTACACCTTC.

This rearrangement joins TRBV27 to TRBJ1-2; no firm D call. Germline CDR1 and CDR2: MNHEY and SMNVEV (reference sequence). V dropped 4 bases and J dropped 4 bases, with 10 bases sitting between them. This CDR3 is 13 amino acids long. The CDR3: CASSYNLGYGYTF. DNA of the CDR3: TGTGCCAGCAGTTACAATCTAGGCTATGGCTACACCTTC.

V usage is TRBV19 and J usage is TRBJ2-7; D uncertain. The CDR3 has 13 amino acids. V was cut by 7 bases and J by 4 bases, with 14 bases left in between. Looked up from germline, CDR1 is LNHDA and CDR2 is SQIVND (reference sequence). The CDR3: CASIAPYSYEQYF. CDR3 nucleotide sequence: TGTGCCAGTATTGCCCCTTACAGTTACGAGCAGTACTTC.